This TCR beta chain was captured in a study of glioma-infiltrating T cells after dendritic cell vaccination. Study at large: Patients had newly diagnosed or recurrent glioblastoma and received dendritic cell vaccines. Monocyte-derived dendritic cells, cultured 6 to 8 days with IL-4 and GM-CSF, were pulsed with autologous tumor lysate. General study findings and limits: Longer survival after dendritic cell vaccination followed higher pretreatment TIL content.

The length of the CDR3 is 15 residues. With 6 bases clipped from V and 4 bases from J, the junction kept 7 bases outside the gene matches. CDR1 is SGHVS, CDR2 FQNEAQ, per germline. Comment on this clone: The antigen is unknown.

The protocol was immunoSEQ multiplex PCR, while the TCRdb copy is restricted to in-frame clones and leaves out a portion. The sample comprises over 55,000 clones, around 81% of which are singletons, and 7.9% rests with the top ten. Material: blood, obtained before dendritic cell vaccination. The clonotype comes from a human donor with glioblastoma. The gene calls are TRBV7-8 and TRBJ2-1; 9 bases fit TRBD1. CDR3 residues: CASRRPGQGYNEQFF. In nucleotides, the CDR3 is TGTGCCAGCAGAAGACCGGGACAGGGTTACAATGAGCAGTTCTTC.